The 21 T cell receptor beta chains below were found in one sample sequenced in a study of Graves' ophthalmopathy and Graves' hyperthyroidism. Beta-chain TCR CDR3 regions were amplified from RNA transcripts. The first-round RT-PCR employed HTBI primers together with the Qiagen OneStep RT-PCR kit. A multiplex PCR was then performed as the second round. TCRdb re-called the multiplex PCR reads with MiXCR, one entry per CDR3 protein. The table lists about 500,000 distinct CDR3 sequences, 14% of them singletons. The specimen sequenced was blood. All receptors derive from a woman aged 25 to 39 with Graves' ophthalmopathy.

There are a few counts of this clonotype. The CDR3 DNA reads as TGTGCCAGCAGGCCCCCCCGGATTCTGCGTGAGAAATGGTCCACTGAAGCTTTCTTT. Protein: CASRPPRILREKWSTEAFF. The gene calls are TRBV6-2 or TRBV6-3 and TRBJ1-1; D gene ambiguous. This CDR3 has 19 residues. CDR1 MNHEY and CDR2 SVGEGT come from the germline V gene. V was clipped by 6 bases and J by 4 bases, with 30 bases between them.

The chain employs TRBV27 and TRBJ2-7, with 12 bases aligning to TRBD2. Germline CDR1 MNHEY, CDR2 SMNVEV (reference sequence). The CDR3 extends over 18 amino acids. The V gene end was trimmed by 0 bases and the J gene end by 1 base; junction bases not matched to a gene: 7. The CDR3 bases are TGTGCCAGCAGTTTATCCCCTAGCGGGAGGGCCAGGTCCTACGAGCAGTACTTC. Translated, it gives CASSLSPSGRARSYEQYF.

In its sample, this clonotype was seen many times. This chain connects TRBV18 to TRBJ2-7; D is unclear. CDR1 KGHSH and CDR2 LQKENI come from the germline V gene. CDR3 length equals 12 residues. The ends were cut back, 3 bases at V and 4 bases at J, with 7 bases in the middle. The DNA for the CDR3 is TGTGCCAGCTCACCTGAAGGTTACGAGCAGTACTTC. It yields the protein CASSPEGYEQYF.

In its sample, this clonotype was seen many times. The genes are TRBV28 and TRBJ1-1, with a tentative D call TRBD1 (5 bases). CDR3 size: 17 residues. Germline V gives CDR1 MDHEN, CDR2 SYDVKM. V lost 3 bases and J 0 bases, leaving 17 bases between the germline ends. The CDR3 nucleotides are TGTGCCAGCAGTTTCAGACTGACGAGGGGTATGAACACTGAAGCTTTCTTT. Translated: CASSFRLTRGMNTEAFF. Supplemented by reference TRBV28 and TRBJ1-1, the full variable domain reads DVKVTQSSRYLVKRTGEKVFLECVQDMDHENMFWYRQDPGLGLRLIYFSYDVKMKEKGDIPEGYSVSREKKERFSLILESASTNQTSMYLCASSFRLTRGMNTEAFFGQGTRLTVV.

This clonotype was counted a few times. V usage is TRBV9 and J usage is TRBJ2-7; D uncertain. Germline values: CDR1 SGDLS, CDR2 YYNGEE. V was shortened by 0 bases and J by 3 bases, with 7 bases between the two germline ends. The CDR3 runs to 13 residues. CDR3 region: CASSVDVDYEQYF. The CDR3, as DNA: TGTGCCAGCAGCGTAGATGTAGACTACGAGCAGTACTTC.

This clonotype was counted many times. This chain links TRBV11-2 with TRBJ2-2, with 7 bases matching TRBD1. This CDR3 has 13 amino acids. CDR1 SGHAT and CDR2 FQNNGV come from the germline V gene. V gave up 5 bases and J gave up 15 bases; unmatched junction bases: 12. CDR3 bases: TGTGCCAGCAGCCGGACACAGGGGACGGGATTGTTTTTT. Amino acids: CASSRTQGTGLFF.

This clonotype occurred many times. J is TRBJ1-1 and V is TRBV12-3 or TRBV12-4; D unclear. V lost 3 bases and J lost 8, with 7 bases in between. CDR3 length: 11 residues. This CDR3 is CASSFVGEAFF. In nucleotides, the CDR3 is TGTGCCAGCAGTTTCGTCGGGGAAGCTTTCTTT.

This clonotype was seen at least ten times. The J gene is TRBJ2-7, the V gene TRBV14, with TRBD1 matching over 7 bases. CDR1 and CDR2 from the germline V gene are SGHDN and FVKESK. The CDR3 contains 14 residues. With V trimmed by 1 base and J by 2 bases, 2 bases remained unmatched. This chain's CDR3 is CASSQGQGAYEQYF. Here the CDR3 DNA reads TGTGCCAGCAGCCAAGGCCAGGGGGCCTACGAGCAGTACTTC.

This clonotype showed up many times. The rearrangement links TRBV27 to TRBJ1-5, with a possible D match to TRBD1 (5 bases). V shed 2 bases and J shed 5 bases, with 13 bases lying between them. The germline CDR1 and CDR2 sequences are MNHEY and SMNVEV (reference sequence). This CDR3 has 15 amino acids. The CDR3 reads CASSLDPGGDQPQHF. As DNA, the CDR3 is TGTGCCAGCAGTTTAGACCCGGGAGGGGATCAGCCCCAGCATTTT.

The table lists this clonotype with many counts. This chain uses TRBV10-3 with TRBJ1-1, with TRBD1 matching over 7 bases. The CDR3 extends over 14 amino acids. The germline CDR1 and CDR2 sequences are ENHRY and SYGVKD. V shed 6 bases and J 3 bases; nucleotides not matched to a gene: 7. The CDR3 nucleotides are TGTGCCATCAGGAACAGGGGCCTAGACACTGAAGCTTTCTTT. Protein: CAIRNRGLDTEAFF.

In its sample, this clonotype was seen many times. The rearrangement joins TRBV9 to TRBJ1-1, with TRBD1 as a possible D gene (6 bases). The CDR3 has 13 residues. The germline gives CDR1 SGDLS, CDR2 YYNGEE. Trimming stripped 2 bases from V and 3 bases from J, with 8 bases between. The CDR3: CASSVDSYTEAFF. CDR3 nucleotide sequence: TGTGCCAGCAGCGTGGACAGCTACACTGAAGCTTTCTTT.

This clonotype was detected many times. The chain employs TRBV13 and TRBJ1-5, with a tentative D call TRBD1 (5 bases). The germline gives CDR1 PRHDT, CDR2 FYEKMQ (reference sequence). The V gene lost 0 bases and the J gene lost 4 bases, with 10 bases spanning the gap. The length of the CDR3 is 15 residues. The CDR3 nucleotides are TGTGCCAGCAGCTTAGGCAGACAGATTAATCAGCCCCAGCATTTT. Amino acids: CASSLGRQINQPQHF.

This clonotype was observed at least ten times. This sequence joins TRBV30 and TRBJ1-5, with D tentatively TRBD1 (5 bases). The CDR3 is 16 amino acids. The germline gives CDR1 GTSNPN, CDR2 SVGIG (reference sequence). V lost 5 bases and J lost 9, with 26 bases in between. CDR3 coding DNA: TGTGCCTGGGGGTCCCCCGGGACTGTGCTTTTTGTGCCCCAGCATTTT. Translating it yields CAWGSPGTVLFVPQHF.

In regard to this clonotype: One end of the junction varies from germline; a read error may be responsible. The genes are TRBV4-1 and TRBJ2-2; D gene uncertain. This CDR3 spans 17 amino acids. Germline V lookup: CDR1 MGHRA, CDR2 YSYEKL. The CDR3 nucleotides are TGCGCCAGCACCCAATTCGCACCTACATCCCGGGCCGGGGAGCTGTTTTTT. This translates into CASTQFAPTSRAGELFF.

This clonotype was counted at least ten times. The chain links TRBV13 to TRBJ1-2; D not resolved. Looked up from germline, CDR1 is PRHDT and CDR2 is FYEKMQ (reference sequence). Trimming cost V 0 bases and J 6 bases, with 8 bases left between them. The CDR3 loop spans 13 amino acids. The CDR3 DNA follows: TGTGCCAGCAGCTTAGGCGGTCAGAATGGCTACACCTTC. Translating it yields CASSLGGQNGYTF.

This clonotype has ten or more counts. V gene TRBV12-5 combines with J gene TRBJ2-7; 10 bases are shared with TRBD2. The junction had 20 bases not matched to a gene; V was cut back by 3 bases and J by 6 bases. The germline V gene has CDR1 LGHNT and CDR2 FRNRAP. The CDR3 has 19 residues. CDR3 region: CASGFLNPYLAGESGEQYF. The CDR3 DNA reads TGTGCTAGTGGTTTTCTCAATCCATATCTAGCGGGGGAATCGGGCGAGCAGTACTTC.

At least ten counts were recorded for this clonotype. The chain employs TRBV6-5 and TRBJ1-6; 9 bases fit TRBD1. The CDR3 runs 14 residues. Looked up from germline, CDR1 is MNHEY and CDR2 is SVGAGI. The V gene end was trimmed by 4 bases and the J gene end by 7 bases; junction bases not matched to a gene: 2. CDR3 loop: CASSFGTGNSPLHF. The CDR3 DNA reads TGTGCCAGCAGTTTCGGGACAGGGAATTCACCCCTCCACTTT.

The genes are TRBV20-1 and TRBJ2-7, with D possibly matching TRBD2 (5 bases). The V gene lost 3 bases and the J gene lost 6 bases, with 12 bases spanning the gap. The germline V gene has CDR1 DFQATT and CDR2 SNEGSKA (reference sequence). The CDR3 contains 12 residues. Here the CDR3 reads CSASLVRGEQYF. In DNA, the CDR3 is TGCAGTGCTAGCCTGGTACGGGGCGAGCAGTACTTC.

The CDR3 sequence: CASSLDWDQETQYF. The CDR3 region has the DNA TGCGCCAGCAGCTTGGACTGGGATCAAGAGACCCAGTACTTC. The chain joins TRBV5-1 to TRBJ2-5; D is undetermined. Germline assignment: CDR1 SGHRS and CDR2 YFSETQ. V lost 0 bases to trimming and J lost 2 bases, with 8 bases between them. The CDR3 has 14 residues.

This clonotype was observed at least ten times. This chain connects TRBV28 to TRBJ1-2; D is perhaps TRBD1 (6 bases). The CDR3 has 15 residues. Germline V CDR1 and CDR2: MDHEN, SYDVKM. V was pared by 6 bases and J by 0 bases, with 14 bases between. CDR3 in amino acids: CASSRDRPTNYGYTF. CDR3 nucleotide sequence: TGTGCCAGCAGCCGAGACAGGCCCACTAACTATGGCTACACCTTC.

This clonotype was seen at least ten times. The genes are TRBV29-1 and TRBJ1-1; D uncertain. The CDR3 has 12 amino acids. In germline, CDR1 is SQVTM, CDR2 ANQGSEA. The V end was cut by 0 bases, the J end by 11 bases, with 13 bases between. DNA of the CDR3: TGCAGCGTTGAAGATCGCGGATGGAGTGCTTTCTTT. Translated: CSVEDRGWSAFF.